Below, 15 T cell receptor beta chains from the same sample are listed, as sequenced in a study of Ad26.COV2.S vaccination and SARS-CoV-2 variants (dated by TCRdb to the early 2020s). Receptors were amplified or captured by the immunoSEQ multiplex PCR assay. TCRdb's version of the immuneACCESS table is confined to in-frame rearrangements and falls short of the full clone set. An unresolved V gene accounts for under half of the shortfall where checked; the remainder is of unknown origin. This sample lists hundreds of thousands of clones; approximately 90% were detected once. Approximately 5% of the sample goes to the ten largest clones. The treatment or condition label, read with the paper, signifies: 15 to 20 received Ad26.COV2.S at low or high dose, single or two shots; 5 received placebo; per-sample allocation not given. For vaccine and placebo recipients, repertoires were sequenced using samples collected on day 63 after the first injection.

The specimen was peripheral blood, collected in a trial of Ad26.COV2.S vaccine versus placebo. The receptor set was obtained from a person aged 18-65 years who received the Ad26.COV2.S COVID-19 vaccine or a placebo.

The V gene is TRBV11-2, the J gene TRBJ2-5; 7 nucleotides align to TRBD1. Germline lookup yields CDR1 SGHAT and CDR2 FQNNGV. This CDR3 has 15 amino acids. Losses at the gene ends were 3 bases for V and 5 bases for J; bases not matched to a gene: 9. The CDR3 coding sequence is TGTGCCAGCAGCTTTTTTGACAGGGAAGCCGAGACCCAGTACTTC. Its protein product is CASSFFDREAETQYF.

The gene calls are TRBV19 and TRBJ1-2; the D gene is possibly TRBD1 (5 bases). V was pared by 5 bases and J by 2 bases, with 12 bases between. This CDR3 comprises 14 residues. In germline, CDR1 is LNHDA, CDR2 SQIVND (reference sequence). The CDR3 region is CASSFTGTNYGYTF. In nucleotides, the CDR3 is TGTGCCAGTAGTTTCACCGGGACCAACTATGGCTACACCTTC. Variable domain in full (rest from reference TRBV19 and TRBJ1-2): DGGITQSPKYLFRKEGQNVTLSCEQNLNHDAMYWYRQDPGQGLRLIYYSQIVNDFQKGDIAEGYSVSREKKESFPLTVTSAQKNPTAFYLCASSFTGTNYGYTFGSGTRLTVV.

This clone has just one count. This chain uses TRBV4-1 with TRBJ2-1, with D maybe TRBD2 (6 bases). From germline, CDR1 is MGHRA and CDR2 YSYEKL. The CDR3 sequence is 16 residues long. The V gene lost 3 bases and the J gene lost 4 bases, with 16 bases spanning the gap. Written as DNA, the CDR3 is TGCGCCAGCAGCCAGGACCCGAGCGGGCGTTACAATGAGCAGTTCTTC. This encodes CASSQDPSGRYNEQFF.

The genes are TRBV6-1 and TRBJ1-1, with D tentatively TRBD1 (5 bases). The germline gives CDR1 MNHNS, CDR2 SASEGT. This CDR3 spans 12 amino acids. Trimming pared 2 bases from V and 4 bases from J, leaving 5 bases between. CDR3 loop: CASSERGTEAFF. CDR3 in DNA: TGTGCCAGCAGTGAAAGGGGCACTGAAGCTTTCTTT.

This rearrangement joins TRBV7-9 to TRBJ2-7, with 8 bases aligning to TRBD1. The germline V gene encodes CDR1 SEHNR and CDR2 FQNEAQ (reference sequence). V lost 4 bases and J lost 5; bases outside the gene matches: 7. The CDR3 spans 14 residues. CDR3 residues: CASSSRDRPHEQYF. DNA for the CDR3: TGTGCCAGCAGCTCCCGGGACAGGCCCCACGAGCAGTACTTC. Full variable domain (rest looked up from reference TRBV7-9 and TRBJ2-7): DTGVSQNPRHKITKRGQNVTFRCDPISEHNRLYWYRQTLGQGPEFLTYFQNEAQLEKSRLLSDRFSAERPKGSFSTLEIQRTEQGDSAMYLCASSSRDRPHEQYFGPGTRLTVT.

The chain carries TRBV4-2 and TRBJ1-4; TRBD1 matches at 9 bases. CDR3 length: 15 residues. Germline lookup yields CDR1 LGHNA and CDR2 YNFKEQ. V gave up 3 bases and J gave up 3 bases; unmatched junction bases: 2. CDR3 sequence reads: CASSQGQGANEKLFF. CDR3 DNA: TGTGCCAGCAGCCAGGGACAGGGTGCTAATGAAAAACTGTTTTTT.

This clone was recorded only once. The chain joins TRBV29-1 to TRBJ2-7; 11 bases fit TRBD1. CDR1 SQVTM and CDR2 ANQGSEA come from the germline V gene. V lost 5 bases to trimming and J lost 2 bases; unmatched junction nucleotides: 5. The CDR3 spans 14 residues. This chain's CDR3 is CSVSGTGGTYEQYF. The CDR3 region has the DNA TGCAGCGTTTCCGGGACAGGGGGAACCTACGAGCAGTACTTC.

J is TRBJ1-4 and V is TRBV4-3; D gene ambiguous. The V and J ends lost 0 bases and 7 bases respectively, with 6 bases between them. This CDR3 is built from 13 residues. Germline V gene lookup returns CDR1 LGHNA and CDR2 YSLEER. The CDR3 loop is CASSQDWGEKLFF. The CDR3 DNA is TGCGCCAGCAGCCAAGATTGGGGTGAAAAACTGTTTTTT.

As for this clone: Additional DNA sequences in this sample encode the identical CDR3. This sequence joins TRBV5-6 and TRBJ2-1; 12 bases agree with TRBD2. The V gene end was trimmed by 4 bases and the J gene end by 0 bases; junction bases not matched to a gene: 2. In germline, CDR1 is SGHDT, CDR2 YYEEEE. The CDR3 spans 16 residues. The CDR3 region is CASSRTSGVSYNEQFF. CDR3 sequence (DNA): TGTGCCAGCAGCCGGACTAGCGGGGTCTCCTACAATGAGCAGTTCTTC.

The chain is built from TRBV7-6 and TRBJ2-2, with D possibly being TRBD1 or TRBD2 (5 bases each). The CDR3 runs to 17 residues. Germline CDR1 and CDR2: SGHVS and FNYEAQ. The V end lost 5 bases, the J end lost 4 bases, and 20 bases lay between the germline ends. CDR3 residues: CASSPLERGPGTGELFF. CDR3 in DNA: TGTGCCAGCAGCCCTCTCGAGAGGGGCCCGGGCACCGGGGAGCTGTTTTTT.

V usage is TRBV28 and J usage is TRBJ1-4; D possibly corresponds to TRBD1 (6 bases). Germline-derived CDR1 and CDR2 are MDHEN and SYDVKM. The CDR3 runs 11 residues. CDR3 DNA: TGTGGGGTAGGGGGTAATGAAAAACTGTTTTTT. It codes for CGVGGNEKLFF.

V usage is TRBV11-2 and J usage is TRBJ2-1, with D possibly being TRBD1 or TRBD2 (5 bases each). The CDR3 consists of 17 residues. Germline CDR1 and CDR2: SGHAT and FQNNGV. V dropped 1 base and J dropped 5 bases, with 18 bases sitting between them. The CDR3 spells CASSLGDRLLKNNEQFF. The CDR3 DNA follows: TGTGCCAGCAGCTTAGGGGACCGGTTGCTCAAAAACAATGAGCAGTTCTTC.

V gene TRBV9 combines with J gene TRBJ2-6, with D perhaps matching TRBD2 (5 bases). This CDR3 spans 18 amino acids. V dropped 2 bases and J dropped 7 bases, with 22 bases sitting between them. Germline V gene sequence: CDR1 SGDLS, CDR2 YYNGEE. CDR3 nucleotide sequence: TGTGCCAGCAGCGTCGCTTTGGGCGGGTGGGAAGAAGCCAACGTCCTGACTTTC. This encodes CASSVALGGWEEANVLTF.

The chain couples TRBV7-8 to TRBJ2-7, with TRBD1 identical over 7 bases. The V gene's germline CDR1 is SGHVS and CDR2 FQNEAQ. This CDR3 contains 19 residues. After removal of 0 bases from V and 6 bases from J, the junction contained 20 bases not matched to a gene. CDR3 amino acids: CASSLAVFRQGHPLVEQYF. CDR3 sequence (DNA): TGTGCCAGCAGCTTAGCGGTGTTTCGACAGGGCCACCCTCTCGTCGAGCAGTACTTC.

The genes are TRBV18 and TRBJ2-7; 7 positions agree with TRBD1. Losses at the gene ends were 5 bases for V and 6 bases for J; bases not matched to a gene: 7. This CDR3 has 13 residues. Per the germline V gene, CDR1 is KGHSH and CDR2 is LQKENI. The CDR3 sequence is CASSSRQGGEQYF. CDR3 DNA sequence: TGTGCCAGCTCATCCCGACAGGGCGGCGAGCAGTACTTC.